One sample yielded the 24 T cell receptor beta chains listed below, sequenced in a study of cytomegalovirus exposure and HLA in healthy donors (dated by TCRdb to about 2017). Libraries were made using the immunoSEQ multiplex PCR assay. For the multiplex PCR, a mixture combining 60 forward primers for TCR Vbeta segments and 13 reverse primers for TCR Jbeta segments was used. The immuneACCESS repertoire file appears here via TCRdb, limited to in-frame rearrangements. These files lack a portion of the clones; in checked studies, under half of the deficit traces to unresolved V genes, and the cause of the others is not known. The table kept for this sample lists around 130,000 clones. The top ten clonotypes cover about 1.6% of the sample. The sample comprised PBMCs. These receptors originate from a woman in her thirties or forties in good health and CMV-seronegative.

The V and J genes are TRBV5-6 and TRBJ1-6; 8 nucleotides agree with TRBD1. The trim removed 4 bases at V and 4 bases at J, leaving 10 bases unmatched. Germline V gene data show CDR1 as SGHDT and CDR2 as YYEEEE. The CDR3 extends over 17 amino acids. The CDR3 coding sequence is TGTGCCAGCAGCGTCCTGACAGGGGCGAGGTATAATTCACCCCTCCACTTT. This encodes CASSVLTGARYNSPLHF. The variable domain in full, with the rest retrieved from reference TRBV5-6 and TRBJ1-6, is DAGVTQSPTHLIKTRGQQVTLRCSPKSGHDTVSWYQQALGQGPQFIFQYYEEEERQRGNFPDRFSGHQFPNYSSELNVNALLLGDSALYLCASSVLTGARYNSPLHFGNGTRLTVT.

CDR3: CASSLGGGLNTEAFF. CDR3 DNA: TGTGCCAGCAGCTTAGGAGGGGGATTGAACACTGAAGCTTTCTTT. The chain combines TRBV7-9 with TRBJ1-1; tentative D call: TRBD1 (6 bases). CDR1 SEHNR and CDR2 FQNEAQ come from the germline V gene (reference sequence). V was shortened by 1 base and J by 0 bases, with 9 bases between the two germline ends. The length of the CDR3 is 15 residues.

The chain has TRBV5-6 and TRBJ1-6; unclear D gene. The CDR3 length is 14 residues. Trimming took 0 bases from V and 8 from J, leaving 9 bases between them. CDR1 is SGHDT and CDR2 is YYEEEE in the germline V gene. CDR3 sequence reads: CASSLGLRDSPLHF. The CDR3 bases are TGTGCCAGCAGCTTGGGACTTCGGGATTCACCCCTCCACTTT.

This chain connects TRBV5-8 to TRBJ1-1; 7 nucleotides line up with TRBD1. The CDR3 length is 15 residues. The trim removed 3 bases at V and 4 bases at J, leaving 9 bases unmatched. CDR1 is SGHTS, CDR2 YDEGEE, per germline. The CDR3 DNA is TGTGCCAGCAGCTCACAGGGGAAGGTGAGCACTGAAGCTTTCTTT. Protein sequence: CASSSQGKVSTEAFF.

This rearrangement joins TRBV28 to TRBJ2-2, with TRBD2 identical over 7 bases. J lost 0 bases, V lost 3 bases, and 1 base had no gene match. From germline, CDR1 is MDHEN and CDR2 SYDVKM. CDR3 length: 15 amino acids. CDR3 bases: TGTGCCAGCAGTTTGGGAGGGTCGAACACCGGGGAGCTGTTTTTT. This translates into CASSLGGSNTGELFF.

This sequence joins TRBV9 and TRBJ1-2; possibly TRBD1 for D (6 bases). V shed 4 bases and J shed 2 bases, with 9 bases lying between them. The CDR3 is 13 amino acids. Per germline, CDR1 SGDLS and CDR2 YYNGEE. This chain's CDR3 is CASSLDRNYGYTF. CDR3 nucleotides: TGTGCCAGCAGCCTCGACAGGAACTATGGCTACACCTTC.

The V call is TRBV2, the J call TRBJ2-1; the D gene is possibly TRBD1 (5 bases). The CDR3 contains 12 residues. The V end lost 3 bases, the J end lost 8 bases, and 8 bases lay between the germline ends. CDR1 and CDR2 from the germline V gene are SNHLY and FYNNEI. In DNA, the CDR3 is TGTGCCAGCAGTGACAGGGTATATGAGCAGTTCTTC. This encodes CASSDRVYEQFF.

The chain couples TRBV29-1 to TRBJ1-1; D is possibly TRBD1 (5 bases). The germline CDR1 and CDR2 sequences are SQVTM and ANQGSEA. V was clipped by 3 bases and J by 10 bases, with 15 bases between them. This CDR3 contains 12 residues. CDR3 loop: CSVDSRVQGAFF. CDR3 DNA sequence: TGCAGCGTTGATTCACGGGTCCAGGGAGCTTTCTTT.

The chain has TRBV5-1 and TRBJ2-7; 7 nucleotides align to TRBD1. From germline, CDR1 is SGHRS and CDR2 YFSETQ. This CDR3 is 16 amino acids long. V trimming: 2 bases; J trimming: 0 bases; junction bases outside the gene matches: 8. This chain's CDR3 is CASSFFTGANSYEQYF. CDR3 nucleotide sequence: TGCGCCAGCAGCTTCTTTACAGGGGCCAACTCCTACGAGCAGTACTTC.

CDR3 region: CASSLGAGVGETQYF. CDR3 sequence (DNA): TGCGCCAGCAGCCTGGGGGCAGGGGTCGGGGAGACCCAGTACTTC. The V call is TRBV5-1, the J call TRBJ2-5, with a possible D match to TRBD1 (6 bases). The CDR3 is 15 amino acids. With 4 bases removed from V and 5 bases from J, the gap between germline ends came to 18 bases. Germline values: CDR1 SGHRS, CDR2 YFSETQ.

The chain recombines TRBV29-1 with TRBJ1-1; the D is unclear. V was trimmed by 3 bases and J by 11 bases, leaving 19 bases between them. Germline CDR1 reads SQVTM; CDR2 reads ANQGSEA. The CDR3 is made up of 13 amino acids. DNA for the CDR3: TGCAGCGTTGATCAAGAGGACTTTTCAGAGGCTTTCTTT. Its protein product is CSVDQEDFSEAFF.

This chain connects TRBV7-2 to TRBJ2-7; D possibly corresponds to TRBD2 (5 bases). V lost 3 bases and J lost 3, with 9 bases in between. The germline gives CDR1 SGHTA, CDR2 FQGNSA. The CDR3 runs to 13 residues. CDR3 in amino acids: CASSFKADYEQYF. The CDR3 DNA reads as TGTGCCAGCAGCTTTAAAGCGGACTACGAGCAGTACTTC.

V gene TRBV5-1 combines with J gene TRBJ2-5; D perhaps matches TRBD1 (5 bases). The germline V gene encodes CDR1 SGHRS and CDR2 YFSETQ. CDR3 size: 17 residues. The ends were cut back, 4 bases at V and 5 bases at J, with 24 bases in the middle. The CDR3 DNA reads TGCGCCAGCAGCGGCCCCAGCCAGGGCTTGGTGGGGGAGACCCAGTACTTC. Translating it yields CASSGPSQGLVGETQYF.

CDR3: CASSQNRGVSYNEQFF. CDR3 nucleotide sequence: TGTGCCAGCAGCCAAAACAGGGGCGTCTCCTACAATGAGCAGTTCTTC. J is TRBJ2-1 and V is TRBV14; 7 bases align to TRBD1. The CDR3 loop spans 16 amino acids. The germline gives CDR1 SGHDN, CDR2 FVKESK. After removal of 2 bases from V and 0 bases from J, the junction contained 4 bases not matched to a gene.

The V and J genes are TRBV2 and TRBJ1-4, with a possible D match to TRBD1 (6 bases). Trimming removed 7 bases from V and 6 bases from J, with 15 bases in between. CDR1 and CDR2 (germline): SNHLY, FYNNEI. The CDR3 sequence is 14 residues long. CDR3 amino acids: CASNWQGTYEKLFF. As DNA, the CDR3 is TGTGCCAGCAACTGGCAGGGGACCTATGAAAAACTGTTTTTT.

A note on this clone: At one of its ends the junction is not consistent with the germline gene, which may arise from a read error. The genes are TRBV4-2 and TRBJ2-5; 10 positions match TRBD2. The CDR3 loop spans 17 amino acids. Germline CDR1 and CDR2: LGHNA and YNFKEQ. The CDR3 sequence: CASSQEWASGGREAQYF. The CDR3 DNA is TGTGCCAGCAGCCAAGAATGGGCTAGCGGGGGCCGAGAGGCCCAGTACTTC.

This chain uses TRBV5-4 with TRBJ2-4; the D gene is possibly TRBD1 (6 bases). The CDR3 has 17 amino acids. V lost 4 bases and J 2 bases, leaving 19 bases between the germline ends. Germline values: CDR1 SGHNT, CDR2 YYREEE (reference sequence). Written as DNA, the CDR3 is TGTGCCAGCAGCACCAACCATATACAGGGAACCAAAAACATTCAGTACTTC. This codes for CASSTNHIQGTKNIQYF.

This chain links TRBV18 with TRBJ2-3, with D perhaps TRBD1 (6 bases). The CDR3 consists of 14 residues. Germline CDR1 is KGHSH and CDR2 is LQKENI. V lost 1 base and J 2 bases, leaving 7 bases between the germline ends. The CDR3 here is CASSPRTDTDTQYF. DNA for the CDR3: TGTGCCAGCTCACCACGGACAGACACAGATACGCAGTATTTT. The entire variable domain, with the rest obtained from reference TRBV18 and TRBJ2-3, is as follows: NAGVMQNPRHLVRRRGQEARLRCSPMKGHSHVYWYRQLPEEGLKFMVYLQKENIIDESGMPKERFSAEFPKEGPSILRIQQVVRGDSAAYFCASSPRTDTDTQYFGPGTRLTVL.

The chain carries TRBV4-1 and TRBJ2-7; the D gene is possibly TRBD1 (6 bases). This CDR3 spans 14 amino acids. Trimming removed 0 bases at V and 3 bases at J, with 9 bases between. CDR1 MGHRA and CDR2 YSYEKL come from the germline V gene. The CDR3 nucleotides read TGCGCCAGCAGCCAAGAGCAGGGGTACTACGAGCAGTACTTC. Translated, it gives CASSQEQGYYEQYF.

V is TRBV10-1 and J is TRBJ1-2; D unresolved. The CDR3 runs 10 residues. V lost 4 bases and J 6 bases, leaving 3 bases between the germline ends. CDR1 and CDR2 from the germline V gene are WNHNN and SYGVQD (reference sequence). The CDR3 bases are TGCGCCAGCAGTGCCGATGGCTACACCTTC. It encodes CASSADGYTF.

The rearrangement links TRBV7-2 to TRBJ1-3, with no clear D. The germline V gene has CDR1 SGHTA and CDR2 FQGNSA. The CDR3 length is 14 residues. V lost 9 bases to trimming and J lost 0 bases, with 12 bases between them. The CDR3 DNA is TGTGCCAGTTCTGGTCGGGGCTCTGGAAACACCATATATTTT. It yields the protein CASSGRGSGNTIYF.

In DNA, the CDR3 is TGTGCCAGCAGCTTGGTGACATCCACCGGGGAGCTGTTTTTT. Protein: CASSLVTSTGELFF. V and J are TRBV7-9 and TRBJ2-2; D is undetermined. The germline gives CDR1 SEHNR, CDR2 FQNEAQ (reference sequence). The CDR3 runs to 14 residues. The V and J ends lost 3 bases and 4 bases respectively, with 9 bases between them.

In the case of this clone: The sample has other DNA sequences that encode this CDR3 too. V is TRBV7-9 and J is TRBJ1-1; unclear D gene. Trimming left V 1 base short and J 1 base short, with 10 bases between. There are 15 residues in the CDR3. Per germline, CDR1 SEHNR and CDR2 FQNEAQ (reference sequence). CDR3 amino acids: CASSLGGRRNTEAFF. CDR3 nucleotides: TGTGCCAGCAGCTTAGGCGGGCGCAGGAACACTGAAGCTTTCTTT.

V and J are TRBV19 and TRBJ2-7; TRBD1 matches at 7 bases. In germline, CDR1 is LNHDA, CDR2 SQIVND (reference sequence). V lost 1 base, J lost 3 bases, and 6 bases stayed unmatched. CDR3 length: 15 amino acids. In DNA form, the CDR3 reads TGTGCCAGTAGTATAGGTGGAGGACAGGACTACGAGCAGTACTTC. It specifies CASSIGGGQDYEQYF.